The 20 T cell receptor beta chains reported below all come from one sample, sequenced in a study of blood T cell repertoires in COVID-19 (dated by TCRdb to 2018 to 2021). The library was produced with the immunoSEQ multiplex PCR assay. In its TCRdb copy, this immuneACCESS table keeps in-frame sequences only and misses some clones. Where compared with another copy, unresolved V genes explain less than half of these, and the others have no known cause. Counted in this sample were about 400,000 clones; around 92% of them appeared once. The top ten constitute around 1.3% of the sample. Sequenced: peripheral blood. These receptors came from a man aged 35 to 55 with acute or convalescent COVID-19.

The J gene is TRBJ1-2, the V gene TRBV7-3; D is uncertain. V lost 10 bases to trimming and J lost 1 base, with 10 bases between them. This CDR3 comprises 12 residues. In germline, CDR1 is SGHTA, CDR2 FQGTGA. This CDR3 is CATVPYNYGYTF. Written as DNA, the CDR3 is TGTGCCACAGTGCCTTATAACTATGGCTACACCTTC.

The rearrangement links TRBV28 to TRBJ1-1, with D possibly matching TRBD1 (5 bases). The CDR3 extends over 13 amino acids. Trimming pared 3 bases from V and 9 bases from J, leaving 14 bases between. Germline CDR1 and CDR2: MDHEN and SYDVKM. DNA for the CDR3: TGTGCCAGCAGTTTGGGGGGGTATGGCCAAGCTTTCTTT. It yields the protein CASSLGGYGQAFF.

This clone was observed a few times. The genes are TRBV30 and TRBJ2-7, with D possibly matching TRBD1 (5 bases). CDR3 length: 14 residues. V was shortened by 0 bases and J by 6 bases, with 15 bases between the two germline ends. Germline values: CDR1 GTSNPN, CDR2 SVGIG (reference sequence). The CDR3 nucleotides read TGTGCCTGGAGTGTACCAGGGAATCGTAGCGAGCAGTACTTC. Translating it yields CAWSVPGNRSEQYF.

The V call is TRBV2, the J call TRBJ2-7; 7 bases are shared with TRBD2. CDR1 and CDR2 from the germline V gene are SNHLY and FYNNEI. This CDR3 has 16 amino acids. Trimming removed 2 bases from V and 1 base from J; junction bases left unmatched: 8. In DNA, the CDR3 is TGTGCCAGCAGTGAACAAGCGGGGCAGGGATCCTACGAGCAGTACTTC. Translated: CASSEQAGQGSYEQYF.

V usage is TRBV11-3 and J usage is TRBJ2-7; unclear D gene. Trimming left V 1 base short and J 5 bases short, with 6 bases between. This CDR3 spans 12 amino acids. Germline V gene sequence: CDR1 SGHNT, CDR2 YENEEA. The CDR3 DNA reads as TGTGCCAGCAGCTTAGGAACTAACGAGCAGTACTTC. Protein product: CASSLGTNEQYF.

The chain links TRBV6-5 to TRBJ1-2; possible D gene TRBD1, 5 bases. V was pared by 7 bases and J by 4 bases, with 16 bases between. The CDR3 contains 14 residues. Germline CDR1 MNHEY, CDR2 SVGAGI. The CDR3: CASTRGDSSYGYTF. CDR3 in DNA: TGTGCCAGCACGCGGGGGGACTCTAGCTATGGCTACACCTTC.

The chain has TRBV27 and TRBJ1-1; TRBD1 is a possible D gene (6 bases). This CDR3 contains 15 residues. V was pared by 6 bases and J by 1 base, with 15 bases between. Germline V gene data show CDR1 as MNHEY and CDR2 as SMNVEV (reference sequence). CDR3: CASSFSRGGNTEAFF. CDR3 DNA: TGTGCCAGCAGCTTTAGTCGAGGGGGGAACACTGAAGCTTTCTTT.

The CDR3 loop reads CASMGQVFSLYGYTF. DNA of the CDR3: TGTGCCAGCATGGGACAGGTCTTCTCCCTCTATGGCTACACCTTC. The chain combines TRBV6-5 with TRBJ1-2, with 8 bases lining up with TRBD1. After removal of 7 bases from V and 4 bases from J, the junction contained 11 bases not matched to a gene. Germline CDR1 MNHEY, CDR2 SVGAGI. This CDR3 region has 15 residues.

This clone was seen only a few times. The gene calls are TRBV3-1 (or the pseudogene TRBV3-2) and TRBJ2-7, with 10 bases fitting TRBD1. This CDR3 is built from 18 residues. V shed 5 bases, J shed 6 bases, and the junction held 19 bases outside the gene matches. The germline CDR1 and CDR2 sequences are LGHDT and YNNKEL (reference sequence). CDR3 residues: CASSYNPFRQGANSEQYF. In DNA, the CDR3 is TGTGCCAGCAGCTATAACCCGTTCCGACAGGGGGCTAACAGCGAGCAGTACTTC.

This clone has only one observation. The chain combines TRBV19 with TRBJ1-5; perhaps TRBD1 as D (5 bases). V lost 5 bases and J lost 1, with 12 bases in between. Germline CDR1 LNHDA, CDR2 SQIVND (reference sequence). This CDR3 is built from 15 residues. CDR3 protein: CASSRRAVSNQPQHF. The CDR3 DNA sequence: TGTGCCAGTAGTCGCAGGGCAGTAAGCAATCAGCCCCAGCATTTT.

The CDR3 loop is CASSFITDYGYTF. DNA for the CDR3: TGTGCCAGCAGTTTTATCACGGACTATGGCTACACCTTC. The J gene is TRBJ1-2, the V gene TRBV12-3 or TRBV12-4, with D unclear. The CDR3 is made up of 13 amino acids. Between the trimmed V and J ends, which lost 3 bases and 3 bases, there was a span of 8 bases.

This clone came up once. The identical CDR3 is also encoded by other nucleotide sequences in the sample. This chain joins TRBV6-1 and TRBJ1-1; D is unclear. CDR1 and CDR2 (germline): MNHNS, SASEGT. The CDR3 loop spans 13 amino acids. V lost 0 bases and J lost 5, with 7 bases in between. In DNA, the CDR3 is TGTGCCAGCAGTGAAGCCCGAGGGACTGAAGCTTTCTTT. It yields the protein CASSEARGTEAFF.

The V call is TRBV7-9, the J call TRBJ2-3; TRBD2 matches at 9 bases. V shed 0 bases and J 4 bases; nucleotides not matched to a gene: 8. CDR3 length equals 17 residues. CDR1 and CDR2 from the germline V gene are SEHNR and FQNEAQ (reference sequence). The CDR3 DNA follows: TGTGCCAGCAGCTTAGCGTTGGCGGGAGGGCCGTCAGATACGCAGTATTTT. It translates to CASSLALAGGPSDTQYF.

About this clone: Compared with germline, one end of the junction differs, possibly owing to a read error. The gene calls are TRBV11-1 and TRBJ2-5, with TRBD1 as a possible D gene (6 bases). The CDR3 is made up of 14 amino acids. Looked up from germline, CDR1 is SGHAT and CDR2 is FQDESV (reference sequence). The CDR3 protein is CASSLNHRAGFPNF. CDR3 in DNA: TGTGCCAGCAGCTTAAACCACAGGGCAGGATTCCCAAACTTC.

The rearrangement links TRBV12-5 to TRBJ2-1; 9 bases are shared with TRBD2. Trimming cost V 5 bases and J 0 bases; bases outside gene matches: 5. CDR3 length equals 16 residues. CDR1 LGHNT and CDR2 FRNRAP come from the germline V gene. CDR3 residues: CASGKDSGSSYNEQFF. DNA for the CDR3: TGTGCTAGTGGTAAGGATAGCGGGAGCTCCTACAATGAGCAGTTCTTC. Based on the CDR3 plus reference TRBV12-5 and TRBJ2-1, the full variable domain is DARVTQTPRHKVTEMGQEVTMRCQPILGHNTVFWYRQTMMQGLELLAYFRNRAPLDDSGMPKDRFSAEMPDATLATLKIQPSEPRDSAVYFCASGKDSGSSYNEQFFGPGTRLTVL.

The chain links TRBV5-1 to TRBJ1-4; D ambiguous. This CDR3 has 15 residues. Germline CDR1 reads SGHRS; CDR2 reads YFSETQ. V was pared by 5 bases and J by 3 bases, with 14 bases between. The CDR3 here is CASRAGGHSNEKLFF. CDR3 coding DNA: TGCGCCAGCAGAGCCGGAGGTCACTCTAATGAAAAACTGTTTTTT.

The chain has TRBV29-1 and TRBJ1-1; D gene uncertain. This CDR3 spans 13 amino acids. V was cut by 3 bases and J by 4 bases, with 12 bases left in between. Germline V gene lookup returns CDR1 SQVTM and CDR2 ANQGSEA. The DNA for the CDR3 is TGCAGCGTTGACACGGGAGGTAGCACTGAAGCTTTCTTT. This translates into CSVDTGGSTEAFF.

The rearrangement links TRBV7-2 to TRBJ2-5, with no clear D. Trimming pared 1 base from V and 5 bases from J, leaving 8 bases between. CDR1 SGHTA and CDR2 FQGNSA come from the germline V gene. The CDR3 consists of 13 residues. The CDR3 DNA is TGTGCCAGCAGCTTAGTCGCGGATGAGACCCAGTACTTC. Protein product: CASSLVADETQYF. Filled out from reference TRBV7-2 and TRBJ2-5, the complete variable domain reads GAGVSQSPSNKVTEKGKDVELRCDPISGHTALYWYRQSLGQGLEFLIYFQGNSAPDKSGLPSDRFSAERTGGSVSTLTIQRTQQEDSAVYLCASSLVADETQYFGPGTRLLVL.

The chain combines TRBV28 with TRBJ1-1; 8 nucleotides line up with TRBD1. Germline V gene lookup returns CDR1 MDHEN and CDR2 SYDVKM. The CDR3 runs 14 residues. The ends lost 1 base at V and 3 bases at J; junction bases unmatched: 1. The CDR3 bases are TGTGCCAGCAGTTTATCGACAGGGGACACTGAAGCTTTCTTT. This sequence encodes CASSLSTGDTEAFF.

This chain uses TRBV6-2 or TRBV6-3 with TRBJ1-1, with D tentatively TRBD1 (5 bases). The CDR3 is 16 amino acids. Germline CDR1 and CDR2: MNHEY and SVGEGT. V was cut by 5 bases and J by 3 bases, with 19 bases left in between. CDR3 nucleotides: TGTGCCAGCAGTCAGATACAGATCCCGGGGGACACTGAAGCTTTCTTT. As protein: CASSQIQIPGDTEAFF.